The 7 T cell receptor beta chains below were found in one sample sequenced in a study of blood T cell repertoires in COVID-19. Method: immunoSEQ multiplex PCR; TCRdb's copy keeps in-frame clones and lacks some. The sample lists 150,000 to 200,000 clones; roughly four fifths were seen once. Sequencing was carried out using peripheral blood. These receptors were obtained from a woman in her seventies with COVID-19, enrolled during active disease.

The CDR3 nucleotides are TGTGCCAGCAGCGCCGCCGGGGGCACAGATACGCAGTATTTT. Protein sequence: CASSAAGGTDTQYF. The rearrangement joins TRBV6-5 to TRBJ2-3, with D tentatively TRBD2 (5 bases). The germline V and J ends were trimmed by 6 bases and 1 base, with 11 bases remaining between them. The CDR3 is made up of 14 amino acids. CDR1 MNHEY and CDR2 SVGAGI come from the germline V gene.

J is TRBJ2-3 and V is TRBV20-1; 12 positions agree with TRBD2. CDR3 size: 16 residues. The germline V gene encodes CDR1 DFQATT and CDR2 SNEGSKA (reference sequence). J lost 3 bases, V lost 3 bases, and 7 bases had no gene match. CDR3 in amino acids: CSASRGGLAGTDTQYF. As DNA, the CDR3 is TGCAGTGCTAGTCGGGGGGGACTAGCGGGTACAGATACGCAGTATTTT.

This clone was counted between two and nine times. The chain couples TRBV3-1 (or the pseudogene TRBV3-2) to TRBJ2-1; perhaps TRBD2 as D (5 bases). This CDR3 region has 18 residues. V gave up 4 bases and J gave up 7 bases, with 26 bases separating them. Germline lookup yields CDR1 LGHDT and CDR2 YNNKEL (reference sequence). CDR3 protein: CASSRNAGPNTFYNEQFF. In DNA form, the CDR3 reads TGTGCCAGCAGCCGCAACGCGGGTCCGAACACGTTTTATAATGAGCAGTTCTTC.

The gene calls are TRBV19 and TRBJ2-1; TRBD2 aligns across 12 bases. The J segment lost 9 bases and the V segment lost 5 bases, leaving 5 bases of the junction unmatched. CDR1 LNHDA and CDR2 SQIVND come from the germline V gene (reference sequence). The CDR3 is 14 amino acids. The CDR3 sequence is CASSVTSGSPEQFF. CDR3 nucleotide sequence: TGTGCCAGTAGTGTGACTAGCGGGAGTCCTGAGCAGTTCTTC.

The CDR3 nucleotides read TGCGCCAGCTGGGGACAGAAAACTGAAGCTTTCTTT. Its translation is CASWGQKTEAFF. The V gene is TRBV5-1, the J gene TRBJ1-1, with TRBD1 identical over 7 bases. Germline CDR1 and CDR2: SGHRS and YFSETQ. V lost 7 bases, J lost 5 bases, and 5 bases stayed unmatched. This CDR3 spans 12 amino acids.

CDR3 sequence (DNA): TGTGCCAGCTGGGCGGGAGGCACAGATACGCAGTATTTT. Translated, it gives CASWAGGTDTQYF. The chain carries TRBV2 and TRBJ2-3, with TRBD2 identical over 7 bases. The germline V gene has CDR1 SNHLY and CDR2 FYNNEI. The CDR3 is made up of 13 amino acids. Unmatched junction bases numbered 3, after V lost 8 bases and J lost 1 base.

The chain uses TRBV5-1 and TRBJ1-4; maybe TRBD1 (5 bases). Trimming cost V 2 bases and J 3 bases, with 17 bases left between them. Germline loops: CDR1 SGHRS, CDR2 YFSETQ. The CDR3 spans 17 residues. The CDR3 protein is CASSFTGVRLANEKLFF. DNA of the CDR3: TGCGCCAGCAGCTTTACGGGGGTCCGCTTAGCTAATGAAAAACTGTTTTTT.